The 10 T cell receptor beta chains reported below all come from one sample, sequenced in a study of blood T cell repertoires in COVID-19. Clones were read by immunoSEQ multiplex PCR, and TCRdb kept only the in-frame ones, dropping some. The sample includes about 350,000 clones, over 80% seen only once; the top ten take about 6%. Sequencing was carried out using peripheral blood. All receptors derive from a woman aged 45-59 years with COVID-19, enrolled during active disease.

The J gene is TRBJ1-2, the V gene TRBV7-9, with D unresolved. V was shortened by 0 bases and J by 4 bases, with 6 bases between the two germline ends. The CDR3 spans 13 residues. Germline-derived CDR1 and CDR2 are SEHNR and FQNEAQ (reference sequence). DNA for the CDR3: TGTGCCAGCAGCTTAGCGCACGGCTATGGCTACACCTTC. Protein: CASSLAHGYGYTF. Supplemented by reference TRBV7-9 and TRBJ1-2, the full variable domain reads DTGVSQNPRHKITKRGQNVTFRCDPISEHNRLYWYRQTLGQGPEFLTYFQNEAQLEKSRLLSDRFSAERPKGSFSTLEIQRTEQGDSAMYLCASSLAHGYGYTFGSGTRLTVV.

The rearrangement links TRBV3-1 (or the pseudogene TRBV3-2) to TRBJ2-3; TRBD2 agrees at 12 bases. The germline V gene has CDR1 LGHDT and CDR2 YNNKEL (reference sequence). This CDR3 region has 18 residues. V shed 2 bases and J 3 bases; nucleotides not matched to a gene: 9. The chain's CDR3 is CASSQLMASGRATDTQYF. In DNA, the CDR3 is TGTGCCAGCAGCCAACTTATGGCTAGCGGGAGGGCAACAGATACGCAGTATTTT.

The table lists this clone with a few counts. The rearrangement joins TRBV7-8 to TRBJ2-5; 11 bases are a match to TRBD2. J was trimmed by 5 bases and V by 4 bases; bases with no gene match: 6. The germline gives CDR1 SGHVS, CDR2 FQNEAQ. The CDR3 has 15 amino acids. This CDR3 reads CASSSSGRIMETQYF. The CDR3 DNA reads TGTGCCAGCAGCTCTAGCGGGAGGATCATGGAGACCCAGTACTTC.

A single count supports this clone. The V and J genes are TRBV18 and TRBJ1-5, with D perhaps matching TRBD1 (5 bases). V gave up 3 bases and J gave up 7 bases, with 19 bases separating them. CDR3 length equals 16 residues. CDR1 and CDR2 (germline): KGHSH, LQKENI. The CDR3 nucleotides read TGTGCCAGCTCACCCCCCGGGGGAGGGCGAGGGCAGCCCCAGCATTTT. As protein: CASSPPGGGRGQPQHF.

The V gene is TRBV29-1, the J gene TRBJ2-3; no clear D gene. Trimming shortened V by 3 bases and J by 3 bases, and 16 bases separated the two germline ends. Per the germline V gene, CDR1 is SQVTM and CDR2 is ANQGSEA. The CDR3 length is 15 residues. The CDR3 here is CSVDPTIVWTDTQYF. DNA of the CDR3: TGCAGCGTTGATCCGACAATCGTATGGACAGATACGCAGTATTTT.

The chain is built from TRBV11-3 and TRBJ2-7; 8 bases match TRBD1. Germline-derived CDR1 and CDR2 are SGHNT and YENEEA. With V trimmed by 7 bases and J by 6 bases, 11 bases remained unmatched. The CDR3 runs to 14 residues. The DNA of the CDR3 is TGTGCCAGCAAAATTCAACAGACAGGGGCCGAGCAGTACTTC. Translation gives CASKIQQTGAEQYF.

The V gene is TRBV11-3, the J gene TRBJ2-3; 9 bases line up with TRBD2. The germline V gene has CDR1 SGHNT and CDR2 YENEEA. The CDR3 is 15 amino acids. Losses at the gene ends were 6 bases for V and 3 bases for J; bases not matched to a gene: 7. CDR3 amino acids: CASSSMGLATDTQYF. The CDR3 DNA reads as TGTGCCAGCAGTTCTATGGGACTAGCAACAGATACGCAGTATTTT.

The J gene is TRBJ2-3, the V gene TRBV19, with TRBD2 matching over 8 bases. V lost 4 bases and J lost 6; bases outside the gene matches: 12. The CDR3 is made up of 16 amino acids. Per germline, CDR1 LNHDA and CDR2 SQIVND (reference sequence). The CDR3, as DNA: TGTGCCAGTAGTAAACCGGGAGGGCCGCGGGCCGATACGCAGTATTTT. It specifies CASSKPGGPRADTQYF.

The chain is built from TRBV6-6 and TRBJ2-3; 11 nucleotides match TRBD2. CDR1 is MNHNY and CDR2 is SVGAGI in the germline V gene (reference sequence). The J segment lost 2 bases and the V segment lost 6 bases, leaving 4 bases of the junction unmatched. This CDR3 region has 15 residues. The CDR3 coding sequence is TGTGCCAGCAGCAGACTAGCGGGAAACACAGATACGCAGTATTTT. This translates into CASSRLAGNTDTQYF.

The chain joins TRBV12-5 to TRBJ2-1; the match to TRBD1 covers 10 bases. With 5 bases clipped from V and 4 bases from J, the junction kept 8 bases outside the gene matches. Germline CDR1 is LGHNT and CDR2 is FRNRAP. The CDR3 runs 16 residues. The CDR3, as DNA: TGTGCTAGTGGTCCCGGGACAGGGGACCCATACAATGAGCAGTTCTTC. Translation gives CASGPGTGDPYNEQFF.